The rows below give T cell receptor beta chains drawn from one sample of a study of metastatic and nonmetastatic thyroid tumors. TCRdb reanalyzed the PCR reads via MiXCR. The table has 30,000 to 35,000 clones, over 20% seen once. Sample: tumor tissue. The receptors come from a male donor with papillary thyroid cancer or a benign thyroid nodule (not recorded which). Some clones in this sample may be carry-over from other donors' samples. Both conserved end residues are part of each CDR3. The order of the fields is CDR3 length, V gene, J gene, clone size, D gene, CDR3 DNA, CDR3 protein. D genes are given only for firm matches. Only part of the rows carry a size: once, few, many, or a class if the clone is expanded.

15	TRBV7-2	TRBJ2-1	many	TRBD2	TGTGCCAGCAGCCTGGTCGCGGGAGTAGGCAATGAGCAGTTCTTC	CASSLVAGVGNEQFF
15	TRBV30	TRBJ1-4	many	TRBD1	TGTGCCTGGAGCGAAGACAGGGGAGCTAATGAAAAACTGTTTTTT	CAWSEDRGANEKLFF
14	TRBV6-1	TRBJ2-2	many	.	TGTGCCAGCAGTAAGAAGCCGAACACCGGGGAGCTGTTTTTT	CASSKKPNTGELFF
13	TRBV7-3	TRBJ1-6	many	.	TGTGCCAGCAGCGAATACATCAATTCACCCCTCCACTTT	CASSEYINSPLHF
15	TRBV29-1	TRBJ2-1	many	TRBD1	TGCAGCGTTGAACAGGGGGCGCGTGGTTGGAGTGAGCAGTTCTTC	CSVEQGARGWSEQFF
15	TRBV6-7	TRBJ1-5	.	.	TGTGCCAGCATCCAGGGACTGTATAGCAATCAGCCCCAGCATTTT	CASIQGLYSNQPQHF
16	TRBV6-1	TRBJ1-1	.	TRBD1	TGTGCCAGCAGTCCCCTAAGGGCAGGGGGCTTCACTGAAGCTTTCTTT	CASSPLRAGGFTEAFF
12	TRBV28	TRBJ2-7	.	TRBD2	TGTGCCAGCATCATGCGGGGGAGGATTGGTTACTTC	CASIMRGRIGYF
14	TRBV3-1	TRBJ2-7	many	.	TGTGCCAGCAGCTTTCGACAGGTAACGTACGAGCAGTACTTC	CASSFRQVTYEQYF
15	TRBV7-2	TRBJ2-2	.	.	TGTGCCAGCAGCTTAGTGGCAGGACTCCCCGGGGAGCTGTTTTTT	CASSLVAGLPGELFF
12	TRBV13	TRBJ2-7	many	.	TGTGCCAGCAGCCGGACGGGCTACGAGCAGTACTTC	CASSRTGYEQYF
12	TRBV20-1	TRBJ2-1	medium-sized	.	TGCAGTGCTAGGAGGGGCGCAACTGAGCAGTTCTTC	CSARRGATEQFF
17	TRBV11-1	TRBJ2-2	.	TRBD1	TGTGCCAGCAGGCCAAATCCGGGACAGGGGTACACCGGGGAGCTGTTTTTT	CASRPNPGQGYTGELFF
16	TRBV6-1	TRBJ1-5	few	.	TGTGCCAGCAGCCCCAAGGGGAGAGGCAGCAATCAGCCCCAGCATTTT	CASSPKGRGSNQPQHF
12	TRBV6-1	TRBJ2-7	few	TRBD1	TGTGCCAGCAGGACAGGGGGCTACGAGCAGTACTTC	CASRTGGYEQYF
13	TRBV5-1	TRBJ1-1	.	.	TGCGCCAGCAGCTTGGGCGGGAACACTGAAGCTTTCTTT	CASSLGGNTEAFF
16	TRBV12-3/TRBV12-4	TRBJ2-6	.	.	TGTGCCAGCAGTTCATCGGGAAAAGCGGGGGCCAACGTCCTGACTTTC	CASSSSGKAGANVLTF
13	TRBV10-3	TRBJ1-1	.	.	TGTGCCATCAGTGAGCCGAACAGGGATGGATCCTTCTTT	CAISEPNRDGSFF
14	TRBV2	TRBJ1-1	medium-sized	.	TGTGCCAGCAGTTATCGGACAGAGAACACTGAAGCTTTCTTT	CASSYRTENTEAFF
15	TRBV6-1	TRBJ2-7	few	.	TGTGCCAGCAGCGTCTCCGGGATAGTGGGGTACGAGCAGTACTTC	CASSVSGIVGYEQYF
12	TRBV20-1	TRBJ2-3	.	.	TGCAGTGCTAGAGATGTGTCAGATACGCAGTACTTT	CSARDVSDTQYF
16	TRBV27	TRBJ2-7	few	TRBD2	TGTGCCAGCAGTTTATTTGGGACTAGCGAGGTGGCCACCCCTTACTTC	CASSLFGTSEVATPYF